Each of the 2 T cell receptor beta chains below was sequenced from the same sample in a study of T cell responses to AZD1222 COVID-19 vaccine. Using immunoSEQ multiplex PCR, the repertoire was profiled, and TCRdb retains in-frame clones only, with some absent. The sample has over 150,000 clones; 80% to 95% are singletons. The source material was peripheral blood, sampled on day 0 of AZD1222 vaccination. Every receptor here comes from an adult in good health.

The V gene is TRBV19, the J gene TRBJ1-6; unclear D gene. The CDR3 has 17 amino acids. Between the trimmed V and J ends, which lost 1 base and 4 bases, there was a span of 14 bases. Per germline, CDR1 LNHDA and CDR2 SQIVND (reference sequence). In nucleotides, the CDR3 is TGTGCCAGTAGTATAGGAGGGCAGCGCTATTATAATTCACCCCTCCACTTT. This gives the protein CASSIGGQRYYNSPLHF.

This clone came up once. This chain connects TRBV29-1 to TRBJ2-1, with a weak D call TRBD2 (6 bases). The CDR3 has 15 amino acids. The germline V and J ends were trimmed by 4 bases and 3 bases, with 16 bases remaining between them. Germline V lookup: CDR1 SQVTM, CDR2 ANQGSEA. The CDR3 nucleotides are TGCAGCGTTGCAGGCGGCCCGGGACTCTACAATGAGCAGTTCTTC. Amino acid sequence: CSVAGGPGLYNEQFF.